Detailed here is one T cell receptor (beta chain). The antigen this receptor binds is unknown. No much larger clone exists at a distance of one base, and base qualities are not known. This sample was taken from a study of blood T cell repertoires in COVID-19 (dated by TCRdb to about 2020). Looking at the study overall: Samples from collaborators originated in the United States, Italy and Spain and spanned both the acute and convalescent phases of COVID-19. The prospective study material was composed of cDNA or gDNA derived from T cells, B-cell-depleted T cells, or PBMCs. Subjects who had been exposed to COVID-19, were actively infected with it, or had recovered from it provided the deeply sampled blood TCRbeta repertoires that made up the dataset. A freely available public database, intended as a resource for researchers studying the immune response to SARS-CoV-2, is where the repertoires were released. Samples were obtained from the ongoing ImmuneRACE study (first 160 participants) and from some 1,200 subjects provided by 6 global collaborators. The sample metadata nearly always contained a de-identified subject ID, COVID-19 status, age in years and sex. Where available, HLA class I and class II types were taken from metadata supplied by the sample provider and were not determined by assay-based typing. Broad study findings and their caveats: How much clinical and demographic metadata was included differed by source and by participant, and the metadata was provided uncurated.

Collaborating institutions collected whole blood in K2EDTA tubes following their own protocols. Collaborator samples were shipped for TCRbeta analysis as frozen whole blood, isolated PBMCs, or DNA extracted from either sample type. The immunoSEQ Assay, a bias-controlled multiplex PCR, was used to amplify TCRbeta CDR3 regions from genomic DNA. The paper's data handling went like this. Within the assay, amplification of reference gene primers was used to estimate how many nucleated cells each sample contained. To quantify the absolute abundance of each unique TCRbeta CDR3 rearrangement, sequence reads were collapsed and filtered. For each sample, productive Simpson clonality was calculated by taking the square root of Simpson's diversity index across productive rearrangements. The source is immuneACCESS, and TCRdb retained only in-frame sequences with V and J called. Part of the clones is not carried over; for the studies checked, unresolved V genes explain less than half of this, and the remainder is unexplained. V, J and clone size were drawn from that table, and D and trimming were deduced from the DNA. The sample table records about 270,000 clones; around 86% of these occur just once. In total, the top ten clones hold around 8.8% of the sample.

This receptor was taken from a man in his forties or fifties with active or convalescent COVID-19. Sequencing used peripheral blood.

The nucleotide sequence is TGTGCCAGCAGTACAGGGCCTGCTTGGGATTCACCCCTCCACTTT. The encoded protein is CASSTGPAWDSPLHF. Recombination joined TRBV7-9 with TRBJ1-6, and perhaps TRBD1 as D gene, on 6 matching bases. As encoded in the germline V gene (reference sequence), CDR1 is SEHNR while CDR2 is FQNEAQ. Spanning cysteine to phenylalanine, the CDR3 consists of 15 amino acids. The kept DNA is CDR3 alone, 45 bases in frame from the first base. V and J lose 6 bases and 8 bases, and a span of 17 bases separates them.